A single sample gave rise to the 28 T cell receptor beta chains below, sequenced in a study of T-cell reconstitution after alpha-beta-depleted transplantation in children. The library targeted TCRbeta and was prepared with unique molecular identifiers. Via MiXCR, TCRdb re-called the PCR reads, giving one row per CDR3 protein. The sample includes 250,000 to 400,000 distinct CDR3 sequences, 23% of them seen just once. This specimen consisted of PBMCs, mostly from graft donor cells, obtained 180 days after TCRalphabeta/CD19-depleted stem cell transplant. These receptors were collected from a male patient under 18 who had a stem cell transplant for acute lymphoblastic leukemia, so the T cells may come from the graft donor.

This chain joins TRBV28 and TRBJ1-3; 9 bases agree with TRBD1. Germline CDR1 reads MDHEN; CDR2 reads SYDVKM. The CDR3 loop spans 15 amino acids. V was pared by 2 bases and J by 8 bases, with 7 bases of the junction left unmatched. This CDR3 reads CASSLIGGQGHTIYF. The CDR3 bases are TGTGCCAGCAGTTTAATCGGGGGACAGGGCCACACCATATATTTT.

Only a few counts were recorded for this clonotype. The CDR3 DNA follows: TGCGCCAGCAGCCCCAGGCTAGCGGGAGTCACAGATACGCAGTATTTT. Translating it yields CASSPRLAGVTDTQYF. The chain has TRBV4-1 and TRBJ2-3; 10 nucleotides align to TRBD2. With 4 bases clipped from V and 2 bases from J, the junction kept 6 bases outside the gene matches. CDR3 length: 16 amino acids. Germline CDR1 is MGHRA and CDR2 is YSYEKL.

This clonotype was found a few times. This sequence joins TRBV21-1 and TRBJ2-4; the table names TRBD2, a call not compared with the DNA. TRBV21-1 is a known pseudogene. CDR3 length equals 15 residues. In DNA, the CDR3 is TGTGCCGCACACCCTACTCCAGGGGCCAAAAACATTCAGTACTTC. Encoded protein: CAAHPTPGAKNIQYF.

This clonotype was observed at least ten times. This chain joins TRBV20-1 and TRBJ2-7; no firm D call. Looked up from germline, CDR1 is DFQATT and CDR2 is SNEGSKA (reference sequence). CDR3 length equals 11 residues. V dropped 6 bases and J dropped 5 bases, with 11 bases sitting between them. CDR3 sequence reads: CSAYQQHEQYF. In nucleotides, the CDR3 is TGCAGTGCCTACCAACAGCACGAGCAGTACTTC.

The chain couples TRBV20-1 to TRBJ1-6, with D perhaps TRBD1 (5 bases). Germline assignment: CDR1 DFQATT and CDR2 SNEGSKA (reference sequence). The CDR3 has 13 residues. The V end was cut by 7 bases, the J end by 7 bases, with 14 bases between. The CDR3: CSVTPGPNSPLHF. For the CDR3, the DNA is TGCAGTGTTACGCCGGGACCCAATTCACCCCTCCACTTT.

This rearrangement joins TRBV6-5 to TRBJ2-7; D unresolved. Trimming left V 2 bases short and J 1 base short, with 6 bases between. The CDR3 loop spans 13 amino acids. CDR1 is MNHEY, CDR2 SVGAGI, per germline. CDR3 residues: CASSYPGSYEQYF. CDR3 in DNA: TGTGCCAGCAGTTACCCCGGGTCCTACGAGCAGTACTTC.

Turning to this clonotype: The junction departs from germline at one end; a sequencing error may be responsible. The chain combines TRBV12-3 or TRBV12-4 with TRBJ2-5; 14 nucleotides line up with TRBD2. This CDR3 spans 18 amino acids. CDR3 coding DNA: TGTGCCTGCAGTCCCTCTTCCGGGACTAGCGGGAGAGGGGAGACCCAGTACTTC. This translates into CACSPSSGTSGRGETQYF.

The chain employs TRBV27 and TRBJ1-6, with no clear D. Between the trimmed V and J ends, which lost 6 bases and 7 bases, there was a span of 10 bases. In germline, CDR1 is MNHEY, CDR2 SMNVEV (reference sequence). This CDR3 has 13 amino acids. CDR3 sequence: CASRETENSPLHF. Here the CDR3 DNA reads TGTGCCAGCAGGGAGACGGAGAATTCACCCCTCCACTTT.

This clonotype showed up just a few times. CDR3 in amino acids: CASSPYNTDTQYF. The CDR3 DNA is TGTGCCAGCAGCCCATATAACACAGATACGCAGTATTTT. The chain couples TRBV3-1 to TRBJ2-3; D uncertain. The V gene lost 4 bases and the J gene lost 2 bases, with 7 bases spanning the gap. The CDR3 length is 13 residues. Germline CDR1 reads LGHDT; CDR2 reads YNNKEL (reference sequence).

This clonotype was counted only a few times. The chain has TRBV6-5 and TRBJ1-2; D is unresolved. CDR3 length: 14 amino acids. V lost 2 bases, J lost 5 bases, and 12 bases lay in between. Germline V gene data show CDR1 as MNHEY and CDR2 as SVGAGI. CDR3 sequence reads: CASSYRTASYGYTF. DNA for the CDR3: TGTGCCAGCAGTTACAGGACGGCGAGTTATGGCTACACCTTC.

The chain employs TRBV12-3 or TRBV12-4 and TRBJ2-7, with TRBD1 matching over 7 bases. The ends lost 5 bases at V and 2 bases at J; junction bases unmatched: 3. The CDR3 length is 13 residues. This CDR3 reads CASSGQAPYEQYF. CDR3 DNA sequence: TGTGCCAGCAGTGGACAGGCCCCCTACGAGCAGTACTTC.

The sample holds a few counts of this clonotype. This chain connects TRBV7-9 to TRBJ1-1, with D maybe TRBD1 (6 bases). The length of the CDR3 is 14 residues. V lost 1 base, J lost 5 bases, and 11 bases lay in between. Germline assignment: CDR1 SEHNR and CDR2 FQNEAQ (reference sequence). The CDR3 sequence is CASSLVRGSTEAFF. The CDR3 bases are TGTGCCAGCAGCTTAGTAAGGGGGAGTACTGAAGCTTTCTTT.

This clonotype was counted between two and nine times. The chain joins TRBV12-3 or TRBV12-4 to TRBJ2-7; D not certain. Trimming pared 5 bases from V and 0 bases from J, leaving 14 bases between. The CDR3 is made up of 15 amino acids. The chain's CDR3 is CASSPGPSGSYEQYF. The CDR3 DNA is TGTGCCAGCAGTCCCGGACCGTCCGGCTCCTACGAGCAGTACTTC.

This clonotype has just a few counts. This chain joins TRBV28 and TRBJ2-3, with D maybe TRBD1 (5 bases). V lost 5 bases and J 2 bases, leaving 14 bases between the germline ends. CDR3 length: 15 amino acids. In germline, CDR1 is MDHEN, CDR2 SYDVKM. The CDR3 loop is CASSPSGSPTDTQYF. The CDR3 DNA reads as TGTGCCAGCAGTCCCTCAGGGTCCCCCACAGATACGCAGTATTTT.

This clonotype occurred a few times. The chain uses TRBV6-1 and TRBJ2-4; 10 positions agree with TRBD2. Germline V gene lookup returns CDR1 MNHNS and CDR2 SASEGT. Trimming cost V 5 bases and J 0 bases; bases outside gene matches: 4. CDR3 length: 16 amino acids. CDR3 loop: CASSPRLAGAKNIQYF. DNA of the CDR3: TGTGCCAGCAGTCCCCGACTAGCGGGAGCCAAAAACATTCAGTACTTC.

The genes are TRBV5-1 and TRBJ1-1; tentatively, D is TRBD1 (5 bases). This CDR3 has 15 residues. V was pared by 0 bases and J by 5 bases, with 14 bases between. The germline V gene has CDR1 SGHRS and CDR2 YFSETQ. CDR3 sequence: CASSLGPWEGTEAFF. CDR3 DNA sequence: TGCGCCAGCAGCTTGGGTCCCTGGGAGGGGACTGAAGCTTTCTTT.

The chain joins TRBV6-5 to TRBJ1-6, with D possibly being TRBD1 (6 bases). CDR1 MNHEY and CDR2 SVGAGI come from the germline V gene. The CDR3 spans 17 residues. V lost 0 bases to trimming and J lost 6 bases, with 15 bases between them. CDR3 sequence (DNA): TGTGCCAGCAGTTACTCGAGACCGGGGGGCGGTAATTCACCCCTCCACTTT. Protein sequence: CASSYSRPGGGNSPLHF.

V gene TRBV9 combines with J gene TRBJ1-1; no definite D call. The CDR3 contains 15 residues. V lost 3 bases to trimming and J lost 1 base, with 13 bases between them. CDR1 SGDLS and CDR2 YYNGEE come from the germline V gene. The CDR3: CASSAAPPGNTEAFF. CDR3 DNA sequence: TGTGCCAGCAGCGCCGCCCCGCCTGGGAACACTGAAGCTTTCTTT.

Points on this clonotype: Its ends do not fully match the called genes, so a read error is possible. The genes are TRBV7-3 and TRBJ2-1; D might be TRBD1 (5 bases). The CDR3 extends over 14 amino acids. CDR1 is SGHTA and CDR2 is FQGTGA in the germline V gene. The CDR3 loop reads CASRLTGRVGEQFF. The CDR3 DNA is TGTGCCAGCAGATTAACAGGCAGGGTGGGTGAGCAGTTCTTC.

This clonotype has only a few counts. The chain uses TRBV15 and TRBJ2-5, with TRBD1 identical over 11 bases. This CDR3 contains 17 residues. CDR1 and CDR2 (germline): LNHNV, YYDKDF (reference sequence). With V trimmed by 2 bases and J by 7 bases, 12 bases remained unmatched. The CDR3 is CATSRSFPGQGGATQYF. For the CDR3, the DNA is TGTGCCACCAGCAGATCTTTCCCGGGACAGGGGGGTGCGACCCAGTACTTC.

This rearrangement joins TRBV6-1 to TRBJ2-7; D is ambiguous. Germline assignment: CDR1 MNHNS and CDR2 SASEGT. The V end lost 6 bases, the J end lost 5 bases, and 17 bases lay between the germline ends. The CDR3 runs 14 residues. The CDR3 bases are TGTGCCAGCAGGGTATCCCGGGCCCTTCACGAGCAGTACTTC. This codes for CASRVSRALHEQYF.

This clonotype was found a few times. J is TRBJ1-5 and V is TRBV12-3 or TRBV12-4; D ambiguous. The V and J ends lost 3 bases and 7 bases respectively, with 10 bases between them. The CDR3 has 13 amino acids. The CDR3 is CASSLPGGQPQHF. DNA for the CDR3: TGTGCCAGCAGTTTGCCAGGTGGACAGCCCCAGCATTTT.

There are many counts of this clonotype. This chain uses TRBV12-3 or TRBV12-4 with TRBJ2-3, with D perhaps matching TRBD1 (5 bases). CDR3 length: 17 residues. Between the trimmed V and J ends, which lost 4 bases and 3 bases, there was a span of 20 bases. For the CDR3, the DNA is TGTGCCAGCAGTTCAGACATGGGCGGTAGGACAACAGATACGCAGTATTTT. Translated: CASSSDMGGRTTDTQYF.

This clonotype turned up a few times. The chain employs TRBV7-9 and TRBJ2-7, with 10 bases lining up with TRBD2. With V trimmed by 5 bases and J by 4 bases, 5 bases remained unmatched. Germline loops: CDR1 SEHNR, CDR2 FQNEAQ (reference sequence). The CDR3 sequence is 14 residues long. The chain's CDR3 is CASSQSGRGYEQYF. DNA for the CDR3: TGTGCCAGCAGCCAGAGCGGGAGGGGATACGAGCAGTACTTC.

The gene calls are TRBV5-1 and TRBJ2-1, with D possibly being TRBD2 (6 bases). Germline CDR1 and CDR2: SGHRS and YFSETQ. Trimming took 0 bases from V and 10 from J, leaving 11 bases between them. This CDR3 is built from 13 residues. The CDR3 DNA follows: TGCGCCAGCAGCTTGGAACAAGGGAGGGAGCAGTTCTTC. Translating it yields CASSLEQGREQFF.

This chain connects TRBV4-1 to TRBJ2-7; no firm D call. The CDR3 spans 14 residues. Trimming removed 1 base at V and 0 bases at J, with 7 bases between. Germline V gene lookup returns CDR1 MGHRA and CDR2 YSYEKL. The CDR3 reads CASSQAHSSYEQYF. The DNA of the CDR3 is TGCGCCAGCAGCCAAGCCCACTCCTCCTACGAGCAGTACTTC.

This clonotype appeared many times. This chain joins TRBV12-3 or TRBV12-4 and TRBJ2-1; 7 bases are shared with TRBD1. This CDR3 is built from 10 residues. V shed 6 bases and J 12 bases; nucleotides not matched to a gene: 2. The CDR3 region is CASRTGMQFF. In DNA, the CDR3 is TGTGCCAGCAGGACAGGGATGCAGTTCTTC.

The rearrangement joins TRBV2 to TRBJ1-1, with D perhaps TRBD1 (6 bases). CDR3 length equals 14 residues. In germline, CDR1 is SNHLY, CDR2 FYNNEI. Trimming removed 7 bases at V and 0 bases at J, with 12 bases between. The CDR3: CASIRGVMNTEAFF. CDR3 in DNA: TGTGCCAGCATCAGGGGCGTTATGAACACTGAAGCTTTCTTT.